The 6 T cell receptor beta chains below come from one sample, sequenced in a study of blood T cell repertoires in COVID-19. Profiled with immunoSEQ multiplex PCR; TCRdb holds only in-frame clones, not every one. The sample holds approximately 150,000 clones, approximately 88% seen once. Sequenced sample: peripheral blood. The receptors were gathered from a man in his 60s with acute or convalescent COVID-19.

This chain uses TRBV9 with TRBJ2-3; 9 bases line up with TRBD1. This CDR3 is 18 amino acids long. CDR1 is SGDLS and CDR2 is YYNGEE in the germline V gene. Germline trimming cut 0 bases from V and 2 bases from J; bases unmatched to any gene: 10. CDR3 DNA sequence: TGTGCCAGCAGCGTAGCTTGGTCGGGACAGGGATCCACAGATACGCAGTATTTT. This codes for CASSVAWSGQGSTDTQYF.

The genes are TRBV24-1 and TRBJ2-7, with TRBD1 identical over 11 bases. Germline CDR1 reads KGHDR; CDR2 reads SFDVKD. The junction had 12 bases not matched to a gene; V was cut back by 4 bases and J by 5 bases. This CDR3 is built from 17 residues. The CDR3 spells CATSETGTGGLRNEQYF. The CDR3, as DNA: TGTGCCACCAGTGAAACCGGGACAGGGGGTCTGAGGAACGAGCAGTACTTC.

This CDR3 is CASSFKSSGQTVDQPQHF. CDR3 DNA: TGTGCCAGCAGTTTTAAAAGCTCGGGACAGACGGTCGATCAGCCCCAGCATTTT. This chain connects TRBV28 to TRBJ1-5; 7 positions match TRBD1. The germline gives CDR1 MDHEN, CDR2 SYDVKM. The CDR3 consists of 18 residues. The trim removed 3 bases at V and 5 bases at J, leaving 16 bases unmatched. The whole variable domain, remainder taken from reference TRBV28 and TRBJ1-5, is DVKVTQSSRYLVKRTGEKVFLECVQDMDHENMFWYRQDPGLGLRLIYFSYDVKMKEKGDIPEGYSVSREKKERFSLILESASTNQTSMYLCASSFKSSGQTVDQPQHFGDGTRLSIL.

The V call is TRBV24-1, the J call TRBJ2-5; D call uncertain. V was cut by 0 bases and J by 4 bases, with 2 bases left in between. There are 12 residues in the CDR3. CDR1 and CDR2 (germline): KGHDR, SFDVKD. For the CDR3, the DNA is TGTGCCACCAGTGATTTGCTAGAGACCCAGTACTTC. This sequence encodes CATSDLLETQYF.

This clone was seen only a few times. This chain uses TRBV5-1 with TRBJ2-1, with a possible D match to TRBD2 (5 bases). In germline, CDR1 is SGHRS, CDR2 YFSETQ. The CDR3 sequence is 18 residues long. Deletions cut 0 bases from V and 0 bases from J, with 16 bases between. This CDR3 is CASSLALDFFNSYNEQFF. CDR3 nucleotide sequence: TGCGCCAGCAGCTTGGCCTTGGACTTTTTTAACTCCTACAATGAGCAGTTCTTC.

This clone appeared a single time. This CDR3 is also generated by other DNA sequences in the sample. The CDR3 DNA is TGTGCCATCAGGGACAGCTACAATGAGCAGTTCTTC. Its protein product is CAIRDSYNEQFF. The V gene is TRBV10-3, the J gene TRBJ2-1; D is perhaps TRBD1 (6 bases). V was cut by 6 bases and J by 3 bases, with 6 bases left in between. This CDR3 region has 12 residues. Looked up from germline, CDR1 is ENHRY and CDR2 is SYGVKD.